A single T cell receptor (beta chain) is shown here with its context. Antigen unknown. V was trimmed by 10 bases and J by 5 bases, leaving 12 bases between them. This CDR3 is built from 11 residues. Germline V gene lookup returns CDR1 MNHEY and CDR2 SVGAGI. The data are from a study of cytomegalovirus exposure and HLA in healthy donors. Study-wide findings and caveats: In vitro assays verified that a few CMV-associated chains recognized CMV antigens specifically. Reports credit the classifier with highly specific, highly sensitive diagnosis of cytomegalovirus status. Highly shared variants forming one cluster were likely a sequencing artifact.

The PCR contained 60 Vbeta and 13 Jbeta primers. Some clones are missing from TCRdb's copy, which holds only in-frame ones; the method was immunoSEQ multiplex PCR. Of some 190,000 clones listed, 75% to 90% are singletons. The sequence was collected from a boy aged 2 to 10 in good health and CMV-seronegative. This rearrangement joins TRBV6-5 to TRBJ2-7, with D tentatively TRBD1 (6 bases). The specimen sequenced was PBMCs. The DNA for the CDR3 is TGTGCCACCAAGGGGGACCACGAGCAGTACGTC. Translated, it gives CATKGDHEQYV.